This TCR beta chain was recorded in a study of T cells in Graves' hyperthyroidism and ophthalmopathy. Study outcomes and limitations: The majority of expanded thyroid clonotypes above 0.001 also appeared in blood.

The sample holds many counts of this clonotype. No antigen is known for it. Patients were excluded because of uncontrolled infection, other autoimmune disease, pregnancy or lactation. The V gene end was trimmed by 2 bases and the J gene end by 0 bases; junction bases not matched to a gene: 14. CDR3 length: 19 amino acids. CDR1 SEHNR and CDR2 FQNEAQ come from the germline V gene (reference sequence). What was amplified from RNA transcripts were TCR beta CDR3 regions. The TCR CDR3 first-round RT-PCR relied on the HTBI primer set. Each CDR3 protein is one row after TCRdb ran MiXCR on the multiplex PCR reads. This sample has about 380,000 distinct CDR3 sequences, with roughly 13% found just once.

The chain is built from TRBV7-9 and TRBJ2-7, with 9 bases aligning to TRBD1. Sequenced material: blood. The sequence came from a man aged 30 to 45 with Graves' hyperthyroidism that later progressed to Graves' ophthalmopathy. CDR3 loop: CASSLLRGRDRGSSYEQYF. CDR3 in DNA: TGTGCCAGCAGCTTACTTCGGGGCAGAGACAGGGGGTCCTCCTACGAGCAGTACTTC.